This is a list of T cell receptor beta chains from one sample in a study of blood T cell repertoires in COVID-19. Clones were sequenced by immunoSEQ multiplex PCR, and TCRdb holds only the in-frame ones, with some missing. The repertoire holds around 300,000 clones, with around 90% as singletons. The sequencing sample was made of peripheral blood. Every receptor here comes from a man aged 18 to 30 with active or convalescent COVID-19. Both conserved end residues are part of each CDR3. Fields, in order: clone size, V gene, J gene, D gene, CDR3 length, CDR3 DNA, CDR3 protein. A D gene is named only where the DNA matches it firmly. Rows may omit the clone size; those that give it use once, few, many or a size class.

-,TRBV19,TRBJ2-7,-,14,TGTGCCAGTCGAAAGGCCAGGGGCTCCTACGAGCAGTACTTC,CASRKARGSYEQYF
once,TRBV18,TRBJ1-1,-,13,TGTGCCAGCGCAGGGGCCCTAAACACTGAAGCTTTCTTT,CASAGALNTEAFF
-,TRBV7-2,TRBJ1-5,TRBD1,15,TGTGCCAGCAGCCGCACCAGGGGGGACAATCAGCCCCAGCATTTT,CASSRTRGDNQPQHF
-,TRBV27,TRBJ1-1,-,17,TGTGCCAGCAGAGTCCCAAAAATCAGGTCCCCGAACACTGAAGCTTTCTTT,CASRVPKIRSPNTEAFF
-,TRBV29-1,TRBJ1-2,-,12,TGCAGCGTTGAAGGGTCGGGCTATGGCTACACCTTC,CSVEGSGYGYTF
-,TRBV7-9,TRBJ1-2,TRBD1,15,TGTGCCAGCAGCGGGACAGGGGAAGGTAACTATGGCTACACCTTC,CASSGTGEGNYGYTF
-,TRBV7-9,TRBJ1-6,-,15,TGTGCCAGCAGCTTAGTGATTGGGGGGAGCTCACCCCTCCACTTT,CASSLVIGGSSPLHF
-,TRBV4-1,TRBJ1-2,TRBD1,12,TGCGCCAGCAGCCCCTCGACAGGGCGCTACACCTTC,CASSPSTGRYTF
-,TRBV25-1,TRBJ1-5,-,14,TGTGCCAGCAGTGAACGGGGGTACAATCAGCCCCAGCATTTT,CASSERGYNQPQHF
-,TRBV7-9,TRBJ1-1,-,14,TGTGCCAGCAGCTTAGTCGACAGCCGCACTGAAGCTTTCTTT,CASSLVDSRTEAFF
-,TRBV7-9,TRBJ2-5,TRBD2,15,TGTGCCAGCAGCTTGGGCGGGGGGGCCCGTGGGACCCAGTACTTC,CASSLGGGARGTQYF
-,TRBV9,TRBJ2-3,TRBD1,17,TGTGCCAGCAGCGTAGCTCGTACAGGGGACAGCACAGATACGCAGTATTTT,CASSVARTGDSTDTQYF
-,TRBV29-1,TRBJ1-2,-,12,TGCAGCGTTGAAGATTCCGGCTATGGCTACACCTTC,CSVEDSGYGYTF
-,TRBV6-6,TRBJ1-1,-,14,TGTGCCAGCAGTTACAGGACGGCGAAGGGGGAAGCTTTCTTT,CASSYRTAKGEAFF
-,TRBV27,TRBJ1-2,-,14,TGTGCCAGCAGTCCCCTACTAAACGGCTATGGCTACACCTTC,CASSPLLNGYGYTF